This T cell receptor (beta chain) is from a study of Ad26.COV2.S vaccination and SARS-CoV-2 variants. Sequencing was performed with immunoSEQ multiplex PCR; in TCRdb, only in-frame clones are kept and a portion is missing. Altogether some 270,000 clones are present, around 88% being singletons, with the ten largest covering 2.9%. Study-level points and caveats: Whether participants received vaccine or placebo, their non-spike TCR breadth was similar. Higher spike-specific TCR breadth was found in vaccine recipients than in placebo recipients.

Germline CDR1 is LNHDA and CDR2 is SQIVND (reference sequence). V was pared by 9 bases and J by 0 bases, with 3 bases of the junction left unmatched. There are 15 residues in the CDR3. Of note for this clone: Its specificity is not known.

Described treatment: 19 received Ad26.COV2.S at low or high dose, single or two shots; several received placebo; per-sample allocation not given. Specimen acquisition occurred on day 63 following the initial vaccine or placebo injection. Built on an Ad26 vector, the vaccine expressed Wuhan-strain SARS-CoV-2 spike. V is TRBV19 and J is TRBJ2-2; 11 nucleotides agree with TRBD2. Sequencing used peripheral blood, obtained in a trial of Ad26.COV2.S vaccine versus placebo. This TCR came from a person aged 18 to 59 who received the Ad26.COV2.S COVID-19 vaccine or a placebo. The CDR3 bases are TGTGCCAGCACGACTAGCGGGACGAACACCGGGGAGCTGTTTTTT. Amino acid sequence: CASTTSGTNTGELFF. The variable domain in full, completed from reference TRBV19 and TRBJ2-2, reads DGGITQSPKYLFRKEGQNVTLSCEQNLNHDAMYWYRQDPGQGLRLIYYSQIVNDFQKGDIAEGYSVSREKKESFPLTVTSAQKNPTAFYLCASTTSGTNTGELFFGEGSRLTVL.